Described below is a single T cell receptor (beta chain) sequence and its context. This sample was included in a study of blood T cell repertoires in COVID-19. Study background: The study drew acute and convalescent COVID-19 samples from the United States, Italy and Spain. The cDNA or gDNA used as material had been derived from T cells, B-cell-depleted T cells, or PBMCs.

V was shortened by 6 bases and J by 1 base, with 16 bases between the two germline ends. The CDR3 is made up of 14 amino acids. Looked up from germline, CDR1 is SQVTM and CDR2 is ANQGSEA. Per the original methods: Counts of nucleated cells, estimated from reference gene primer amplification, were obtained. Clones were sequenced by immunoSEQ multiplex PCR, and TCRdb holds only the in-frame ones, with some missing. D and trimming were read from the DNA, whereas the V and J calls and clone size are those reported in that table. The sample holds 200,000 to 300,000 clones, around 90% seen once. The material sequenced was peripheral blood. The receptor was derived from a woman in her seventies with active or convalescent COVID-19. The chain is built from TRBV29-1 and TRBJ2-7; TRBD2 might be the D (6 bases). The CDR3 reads CSVRRDRPSYEQYF. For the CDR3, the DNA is TGCAGCGTCAGGCGGGACCGCCCTTCCTACGAGCAGTACTTC.